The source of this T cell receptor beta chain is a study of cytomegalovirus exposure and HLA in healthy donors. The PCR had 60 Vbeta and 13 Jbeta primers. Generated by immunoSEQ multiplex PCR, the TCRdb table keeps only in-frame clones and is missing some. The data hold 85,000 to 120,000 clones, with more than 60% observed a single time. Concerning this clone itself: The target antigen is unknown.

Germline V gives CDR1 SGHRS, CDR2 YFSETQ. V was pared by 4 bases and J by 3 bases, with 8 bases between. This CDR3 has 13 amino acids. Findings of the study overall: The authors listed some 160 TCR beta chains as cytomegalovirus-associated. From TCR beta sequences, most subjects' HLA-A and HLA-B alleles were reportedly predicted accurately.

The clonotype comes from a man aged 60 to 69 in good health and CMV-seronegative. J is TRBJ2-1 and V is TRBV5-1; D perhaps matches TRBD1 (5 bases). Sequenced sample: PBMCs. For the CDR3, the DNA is TGCGCCAGCAGCGCGGACATCTACAATGAGCAGTTCTTC. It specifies CASSADIYNEQFF. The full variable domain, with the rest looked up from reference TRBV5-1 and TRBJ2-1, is KAGVTQTPRYLIKTRGQQVTLSCSPISGHRSVSWYQQTPGQGLQFLFEYFSETQRNKGNFPGRFSGRQFSNSRSEMNVSTLELGDSALYLCASSADIYNEQFFGPGTRLTVL.